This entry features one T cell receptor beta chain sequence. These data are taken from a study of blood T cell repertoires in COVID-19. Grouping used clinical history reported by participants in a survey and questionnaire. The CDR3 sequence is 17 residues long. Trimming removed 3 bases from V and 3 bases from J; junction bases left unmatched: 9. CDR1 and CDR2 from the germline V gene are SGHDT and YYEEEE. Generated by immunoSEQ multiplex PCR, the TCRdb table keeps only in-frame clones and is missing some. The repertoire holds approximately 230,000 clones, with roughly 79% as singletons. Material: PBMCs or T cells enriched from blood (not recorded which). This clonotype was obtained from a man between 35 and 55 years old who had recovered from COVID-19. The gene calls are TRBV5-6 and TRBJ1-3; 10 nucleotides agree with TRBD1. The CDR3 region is CASSYRDRGFIGNTIYF. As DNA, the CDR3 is TGTGCCAGCAGCTACCGGGACAGGGGTTTCATTGGAAACACCATATATTTT.